These 22 T cell receptor beta chains came from one sample sequenced in a study of blood T cell repertoires in COVID-19. Some clones are missing from TCRdb's copy, which holds only in-frame ones; the method was immunoSEQ multiplex PCR. Of 250,000 to 350,000 clones in the sample, 70% to 90% are singletons; the top ten hold more than 3.5%. The sequenced material came from PBMCs or T cells enriched from blood (not recorded which). The receptors were gathered from a woman in her twenties or thirties who had recovered from COVID-19.

The chain has TRBV10-1 and TRBJ2-3, with D perhaps matching TRBD2 (5 bases). V shed 8 bases and J shed 4 bases, with 10 bases lying between them. Germline V lookup: CDR1 WNHNN, CDR2 SYGVQD (reference sequence). The CDR3 extends over 12 amino acids. This chain's CDR3 is CASPLVSDTQYF. The DNA of the CDR3 is TGCGCCAGCCCACTAGTCTCAGATACGCAGTATTTT.

The chain carries TRBV12-5 and TRBJ2-5, with 10 bases matching TRBD1. With V trimmed by 6 bases and J by 2 bases, 6 bases remained unmatched. In germline, CDR1 is LGHNT, CDR2 FRNRAP. This CDR3 region has 15 residues. CDR3 sequence: CASGPGTGEQETQYF. As DNA, the CDR3 is TGTGCTAGTGGCCCCGGGACAGGGGAACAAGAGACCCAGTACTTC.

This clone appeared once. Relative to the germline gene, one junction end is altered; a read error may explain this. This chain's CDR3 is CSASDQPQHF. CDR3 coding DNA: TGCAGTGCTAGCGATCAGCCCCAGCATTTT. The chain combines TRBV20-1 with TRBJ1-5, with D hard to call. Germline CDR1 DFQATT, CDR2 SNEGSKA (reference sequence). This CDR3 has 10 amino acids.

The V and J genes are TRBV5-1 and TRBJ1-2; a possible D gene is TRBD1 (5 bases). The CDR3 totals 15 residues. CDR1 is SGHRS, CDR2 YFSETQ, per germline. The V end lost 0 bases, the J end lost 5 bases, and 14 bases lay between the germline ends. The CDR3 spells CASSLAGGSNYGYTF. For the CDR3, the DNA is TGCGCCAGCAGCTTGGCCGGGGGGAGTAATTATGGCTACACCTTC.

The chain uses TRBV7-9 and TRBJ1-2; 7 positions agree with TRBD1. CDR3 length: 15 residues. CDR1 is SEHNR, CDR2 FQNEAQ, per germline (reference sequence). V trimming: 4 bases; J trimming: 4 bases; junction bases outside the gene matches: 9. The CDR3 nucleotides read TGTGCCAGCAGCTCAAGGAAACAGGGGTCCTATGGCTACACCTTC. Amino acid sequence: CASSSRKQGSYGYTF. The full variable domain, its missing parts supplied by reference TRBV7-9 and TRBJ1-2, is DTGVSQNPRHKITKRGQNVTFRCDPISEHNRLYWYRQTLGQGPEFLTYFQNEAQLEKSRLLSDRFSAERPKGSFSTLEIQRTEQGDSAMYLCASSSRKQGSYGYTFGSGTRLTVV.

CDR3 sequence: CASSLRIWRDRGYYGYTF. In DNA, the CDR3 is TGTGCCAGCAGTTTGCGTATTTGGAGGGACAGGGGCTACTATGGCTACACCTTC. V usage is TRBV28 and J usage is TRBJ1-2, with 10 bases matching TRBD1. Germline loops: CDR1 MDHEN, CDR2 SYDVKM. This CDR3 has 18 residues. Losses at the gene ends were 3 bases for V and 3 bases for J; bases not matched to a gene: 13.

This rearrangement joins TRBV6-6 to TRBJ2-7; D is unresolved. Germline V gives CDR1 MNHNY, CDR2 SVGAGI (reference sequence). V was trimmed by 3 bases and J by 3 bases, leaving 15 bases between them. The CDR3 spans 15 residues. CDR3 in DNA: TGTGCCAGCAGTTATCCATCATCCTCTAACTACGAGCAGTACTTC. It codes for CASSYPSSSNYEQYF.

J is TRBJ1-6 and V is TRBV14; perhaps TRBD1 as D (5 bases). This CDR3 contains 17 residues. Trimming took off 2 bases at V and 0 bases at J, with 11 bases between the two ends. Germline V CDR1 and CDR2: SGHDN, FVKESK. CDR3 coding DNA: TGTGCCAGCAGCCAACTAATCGGGGGCTCCTATAATTCACCCCTCCACTTT. Encoded protein: CASSQLIGGSYNSPLHF.

The chain carries TRBV18 and TRBJ1-1; D is unresolved. This CDR3 comprises 14 residues. V was clipped by 4 bases and J by 1 base, with 10 bases between them. Looked up from germline, CDR1 is KGHSH and CDR2 is LQKENI. The CDR3 spells CASSLQSRNTEAFF. The DNA of the CDR3 is TGTGCCAGCTCACTCCAATCGAGGAACACTGAAGCTTTCTTT. The whole variable domain, filled in from reference TRBV18 and TRBJ1-1, reads NAGVMQNPRHLVRRRGQEARLRCSPMKGHSHVYWYRQLPEEGLKFMVYLQKENIIDESGMPKERFSAEFPKEGPSILRIQQVVRGDSAAYFCASSLQSRNTEAFFGQGTRLTVV.

The chain uses TRBV19 and TRBJ1-5; TRBD1 might be the D (6 bases). The CDR3 totals 14 residues. V was clipped by 5 bases and J by 6 bases, with 14 bases between them. Germline V gives CDR1 LNHDA, CDR2 SQIVND (reference sequence). CDR3 nucleotide sequence: TGTGCCAGTAGTTTAAAGAAAGGGGGTCAGCCCCAGCATTTT. Amino acids: CASSLKKGGQPQHF.

V is TRBV21-1 and J is TRBJ2-7; TRBD2 is the table's D call, not checked against the DNA. TRBV21-1 is reported as a pseudogene. This CDR3 is built from 13 residues. This chain's CDR3 is CASRSRVLYEQYF. The CDR3 region has the DNA TGTGCCAGCAGGAGCCGCGTCTTATACGAGCAGTACTTC.

This clone has a count of ten or more. The chain carries TRBV4-1 and TRBJ2-5, with 8 bases lining up with TRBD2. Germline CDR1 and CDR2: MGHRA and YSYEKL. The CDR3 length is 16 residues. V trimming: 4 bases; J trimming: 1 base; junction bases outside the gene matches: 8. CDR3 protein: CASSPRGAGVQETQYF. CDR3 DNA: TGCGCCAGCAGCCCCCGAGGAGCGGGAGTCCAAGAGACCCAGTACTTC.

J is TRBJ1-2 and V is TRBV9; D might be TRBD1 (6 bases). The V and J ends lost 4 bases and 0 bases respectively, with 13 bases between them. Germline V gives CDR1 SGDLS, CDR2 YYNGEE. The CDR3 is 15 amino acids. CDR3 nucleotides: TGTGCCAGCAGCCCCGGTCCAGGGGCTAACTATGGCTACACCTTC. It yields the protein CASSPGPGANYGYTF.

The V call is TRBV18, the J call TRBJ1-3, with D unclear. Trimming cost V 3 bases and J 8 bases, with 17 bases left between them. Germline-derived CDR1 and CDR2 are KGHSH and LQKENI. The CDR3 is made up of 15 amino acids. In DNA, the CDR3 is TGTGCCAGCTCACCGAGTATCGTCCCTTCGGACACCATATATTTT. Translation gives CASSPSIVPSDTIYF.

The CDR3 is CASSLTGLNQPQHF. CDR3 DNA sequence: TGCGCCAGCAGCCTGACAGGGTTGAATCAGCCCCAGCATTTT. The V and J genes are TRBV5-1 and TRBJ1-5; 7 nucleotides align to TRBD1. This CDR3 is 14 amino acids long. Looked up from germline, CDR1 is SGHRS and CDR2 is YFSETQ. V lost 4 bases, J lost 4 bases, and 5 bases stayed unmatched.

The rearrangement uses TRBV2 and TRBJ1-1; TRBD1 matches at 7 bases. This CDR3 has 15 amino acids. Germline-derived CDR1 and CDR2 are SNHLY and FYNNEI. Trimming removed 6 bases from V and 0 bases from J; junction bases left unmatched: 7. CDR3 amino acids: CASRVDRTLNTEAFF. CDR3 sequence (DNA): TGTGCCAGCAGGGTGGACAGGACCTTGAACACTGAAGCTTTCTTT.

This chain uses TRBV19 with TRBJ2-1; TRBD1 is a possible D gene (5 bases). The CDR3 covers 13 residues. The germline V gene has CDR1 LNHDA and CDR2 SQIVND (reference sequence). The ends were cut back, 5 bases at V and 4 bases at J, with 9 bases in the middle. This CDR3 is CASSGRAYNEQFF. Here the CDR3 DNA reads TGTGCCAGTAGTGGCAGGGCATACAATGAGCAGTTCTTC. The variable domain in full, with the rest retrieved from reference TRBV19 and TRBJ2-1, is DGGITQSPKYLFRKEGQNVTLSCEQNLNHDAMYWYRQDPGQGLRLIYYSQIVNDFQKGDIAEGYSVSREKKESFPLTVTSAQKNPTAFYLCASSGRAYNEQFFGPGTRLTVL.

This clone was seen a handful of times. The chain is built from TRBV10-1 and TRBJ1-1, with 7 bases that match TRBD1. CDR3 length equals 14 residues. V lost 3 bases, J lost 6 bases, and 7 bases stayed unmatched. CDR1 is WNHNN, CDR2 SYGVQD, per germline (reference sequence). The CDR3 DNA reads TGCGCCAGCAGTGATTTTCCAGGGGGATCTGAAGCTTTCTTT. Translation: CASSDFPGGSEAFF.

J is TRBJ1-2 and V is TRBV11-2, with D maybe TRBD1 (5 bases). CDR1 is SGHAT, CDR2 FQNNGV, per germline. The CDR3 is made up of 12 amino acids. V lost 1 base, J lost 8 bases, and 8 bases lay in between. The CDR3 protein is CASSLAGGGYTF. The CDR3, as DNA: TGTGCCAGCAGCTTAGCCGGGGGAGGCTACACCTTC.

This chain joins TRBV3-1 (or the pseudogene TRBV3-2) and TRBJ2-1, with a tentative D call TRBD1 (7 bases). There are 13 residues in the CDR3. V shed 3 bases and J shed 7 bases, with 10 bases lying between them. Germline assignment: CDR1 LGHDT and CDR2 YNNKEL (reference sequence). The CDR3 coding sequence is TGTGCCAGCAGCCACTCAGGGGGGAATGAGCAGTTCTTC. Translating gives CASSHSGGNEQFF.

V and J are TRBV18 and TRBJ2-1, with D perhaps TRBD2 (6 bases). The germline CDR1 and CDR2 sequences are KGHSH and LQKENI. V gave up 4 bases and J gave up 8 bases, with 12 bases separating them. This CDR3 comprises 13 residues. The CDR3: CASSLGWRDEQFF. The CDR3 DNA is TGTGCCAGCTCACTGGGATGGAGGGATGAGCAGTTCTTC.

V and J are TRBV16 and TRBJ1-5, with no clear D. CDR3 size: 16 residues. CDR1 and CDR2 (germline): KGHSY, FQNENV. Trimming cost V 0 bases and J 2 bases, with 11 bases left between them. The CDR3 bases are TGTGCCAGCAGCCAATCTCCGGGAACGGGCAATCAGCCCCAGCATTTT. As protein: CASSQSPGTGNQPQHF.